A single sample is the source of the 28 T cell receptor beta chains below, sequenced in a study of blood T cell repertoires in COVID-19. The assay was immunoSEQ multiplex PCR, and TCRdb's table has in-frame clones only and misses some. The profile covers about 120,000 clones, with over 75% appearing a single time and 3% to 4% taken by the ten largest. The material sequenced was peripheral blood. These receptor sequences come from a man in his sixties with acute or convalescent COVID-19.

V is TRBV11-2 and J is TRBJ2-1, with 7 bases aligning to TRBD2. This CDR3 is 13 amino acids long. Germline V gene sequence: CDR1 SGHAT, CDR2 FQNNGV. V shed 0 bases and J 9 bases; nucleotides not matched to a gene: 2. The DNA of the CDR3 is TGTGCCAGCAGCTTAGAACCGGGGGGTGAGCAGTTCTTC. This translates into CASSLEPGGEQFF. The full variable domain, rest sourced from reference TRBV11-2 and TRBJ2-1, is EAGVAQSPRYKIIEKRQSVAFWCNPISGHATLYWYQQILGQGPKLLIQFQNNGVVDDSQLPKDRFSAERLKGVDSTLKIQPAKLEDSAVYLCASSLEPGGEQFFGPGTRLTVL.

This rearrangement joins TRBV2 to TRBJ2-1; no definite D call. Germline V gives CDR1 SNHLY, CDR2 FYNNEI. The CDR3 consists of 15 residues. Deletions cut 3 bases from V and 3 bases from J, with 12 bases between. CDR3 DNA sequence: TGTGCCAGCAGTGAGGGCACTTTAGGCTACAATGAGCAGTTCTTC. Translation gives CASSEGTLGYNEQFF.

In this sample, this clone turned up a few times. The rearrangement joins TRBV21-1 to TRBJ2-6; the DNA was not used to check the table's D call, TRBD1. TRBV21-1 is marked as a pseudogene. The CDR3 spans 19 residues. Here the CDR3 reads CASSNPGQGYPRGANVLTF. DNA for the CDR3: TGTGCCAGCAGCAACCCGGGACAGGGGTATCCTCGCGGGGCCAACGTCCTGACTTTC.

The V gene is TRBV30, the J gene TRBJ1-1, with TRBD1 matching 10 bases. The CDR3 is 14 residues long. V trimming: 4 bases; J trimming: 4 bases; junction bases outside the gene matches: 6. Germline loops: CDR1 GTSNPN, CDR2 SVGIG (reference sequence). Here the CDR3 reads CAWKTGGVSTEAFF. CDR3 DNA: TGTGCCTGGAAGACAGGGGGCGTATCCACTGAAGCTTTCTTT.

The chain couples TRBV10-3 to TRBJ2-1; weak D call: TRBD2 (6 bases). The V gene's germline CDR1 is ENHRY and CDR2 SYGVKD. This CDR3 has 15 amino acids. The V gene lost 2 bases and the J gene lost 10 bases, with 18 bases spanning the gap. The CDR3 is CAISERPGEGGEQFF. The CDR3 DNA sequence: TGTGCCATCAGTGAGAGGCCGGGAGAGGGTGGGGAGCAGTTCTTC.

The V gene is TRBV6-5, the J gene TRBJ1-1; D gene ambiguous. V gave up 6 bases and J gave up 3 bases, with 17 bases separating them. The germline V gene has CDR1 MNHEY and CDR2 SVGAGI. This CDR3 has 15 residues. The CDR3 nucleotides are TGTGCCAGCAGCCCCGACACCAGTGGGTACACTGAAGCTTTCTTT. As protein: CASSPDTSGYTEAFF.

This clone appeared a single time. The chain links TRBV13 to TRBJ2-7; D perhaps matches TRBD1 (5 bases). In germline, CDR1 is PRHDT, CDR2 FYEKMQ (reference sequence). CDR3 size: 14 residues. Trimming removed 5 bases from V and 6 bases from J, with 17 bases in between. The CDR3 DNA is TGTGCCAGCAGCGCGCAGGGAAAACGGAGCGAGCAGTACTTC. It codes for CASSAQGKRSEQYF.

The rearrangement uses TRBV27 and TRBJ2-7; 13 bases match TRBD2. Germline V lookup: CDR1 MNHEY, CDR2 SMNVEV (reference sequence). The V and J ends lost 8 bases and 6 bases, in that order; junction bases with no gene match: 16. This CDR3 comprises 17 residues. CDR3 protein: CASSPPGLAGSSLEQYF. In DNA, the CDR3 is TGTGCCAGCTCGCCCCCGGGACTAGCGGGATCATCGCTCGAGCAGTACTTC.

The V and J genes are TRBV13 and TRBJ1-1; TRBD1 is a possible D gene (5 bases). Germline V lookup: CDR1 PRHDT, CDR2 FYEKMQ (reference sequence). V was clipped by 8 bases and J by 0 bases, with 13 bases between them. The CDR3 has 14 residues. CDR3 sequence reads: CASHRSVMNTEAFF. CDR3 DNA sequence: TGTGCCAGCCACAGGAGCGTAATGAACACTGAAGCTTTCTTT.

This clone was seen only a few times. The V and J genes are TRBV7-2 and TRBJ1-5; D might be TRBD1 (6 bases). The V and J ends lost 1 base and 6 bases respectively, with 13 bases between them. Per the germline V gene, CDR1 is SGHTA and CDR2 is FQGNSA. This CDR3 region has 15 residues. CDR3 protein: CASSLVGAEAQPQHF. The CDR3 DNA follows: TGTGCCAGCAGCTTAGTGGGGGCAGAAGCTCAGCCCCAGCATTTT. Using reference TRBV7-2 and TRBJ1-5 for the parts outside the CDR3, the full variable domain is GAGVSQSPSNKVTEKGKDVELRCDPISGHTALYWYRQSLGQGLEFLIYFQGNSAPDKSGLPSDRFSAERTGGSVSTLTIQRTQQEDSAVYLCASSLVGAEAQPQHFGDGTRLSIL.

This chain connects TRBV20-1 to TRBJ1-2, with a weak D call TRBD1 (5 bases). The CDR3 is 11 residues long. Germline V gene lookup returns CDR1 DFQATT and CDR2 SNEGSKA (reference sequence). Trimming stripped 4 bases from V and 7 bases from J, with 10 bases between. The CDR3 sequence: CSAMGGSGYTF. Here the CDR3 DNA reads TGCAGTGCTATGGGGGGGTCTGGCTACACCTTC.

J is TRBJ2-2 and V is TRBV12-3 or TRBV12-4; 8 bases fit TRBD1. The junction had 4 bases not matched to a gene; V was cut back by 8 bases and J by 5 bases. CDR3 length: 13 residues. This CDR3 reads CASGDRLTGELFF. CDR3 in DNA: TGTGCCAGCGGGGACAGGCTAACCGGGGAGCTGTTTTTT.

Only a few counts were recorded for this clone. CDR3 sequence reads: CASSYSGLAGDRREQYF. The CDR3 DNA reads TGTGCCAGCAGTTACTCGGGTCTAGCGGGAGATCGACGCGAGCAGTACTTC. The chain employs TRBV6-2 or TRBV6-3 and TRBJ2-7; 10 nucleotides align to TRBD2. The CDR3 has 17 residues. J lost 6 bases, V lost 0 bases, and 11 bases had no gene match. The V gene's germline CDR1 is MNHEY and CDR2 SVGEGT.

The chain couples TRBV27 to TRBJ2-1; TRBD2 matches 12 bases. CDR1 MNHEY and CDR2 SMNVEV come from the germline V gene (reference sequence). V dropped 3 bases and J dropped 8; count of bases not matched to a gene: 5. The CDR3 spans 15 residues. DNA of the CDR3: TGTGCCAGCAGTTTCCTAGCGGGAGGGCCGGATGAGCAGTTCTTC. Translation: CASSFLAGGPDEQFF.

This chain links TRBV28 with TRBJ1-5; tentatively, D is TRBD1 (5 bases). CDR1 MDHEN and CDR2 SYDVKM come from the germline V gene. V was cut by 2 bases and J by 1 base, with 15 bases left in between. CDR3 length: 17 residues. The CDR3 reads CASSLKGFLRSNQPQHF. CDR3 bases: TGTGCCAGCAGTTTAAAGGGGTTCCTTAGGAGCAATCAGCCCCAGCATTTT.

Notes on this clone: Compared with germline, one end of the junction differs, possibly owing to a read error. This chain uses TRBV5-1 with TRBJ2-5, with 7 nucleotides matching TRBD1. The CDR3 covers 15 residues. CDR1 is SGHRS, CDR2 YFSETQ, per germline. The CDR3 loop is CASSLGWDSQETQYF. CDR3 nucleotides: TGCGCCAGCAGTTTGGGCTGGGACAGTCAAGAGACCCAGTACTTC.

The chain carries TRBV27 and TRBJ2-7; D unclear. This CDR3 contains 14 residues. V was trimmed by 2 bases and J by 5 bases, leaving 13 bases between them. CDR1 and CDR2 (germline): MNHEY, SMNVEV (reference sequence). CDR3 region: CASSLRSSIDEQYF. CDR3 nucleotides: TGTGCCAGCAGTTTAAGATCTAGTATCGACGAGCAGTACTTC.

The genes are TRBV6-6 and TRBJ2-3; 8 bases are shared with TRBD2. This CDR3 contains 15 residues. The V gene end was trimmed by 6 bases and the J gene end by 4 bases; junction bases not matched to a gene: 9. CDR1 MNHNY and CDR2 SVGAGI come from the germline V gene (reference sequence). This CDR3 reads CASSPRAGAADTQYF. The CDR3 DNA follows: TGTGCCAGCAGCCCAAGAGCGGGAGCAGCAGATACGCAGTATTTT.

The chain is built from TRBV15 and TRBJ1-5; 9 bases match TRBD1. V dropped 4 bases and J dropped 5; count of bases not matched to a gene: 3. Germline V gene lookup returns CDR1 LNHNV and CDR2 YYDKDF (reference sequence). CDR3 length: 14 amino acids. CDR3 sequence (DNA): TGTGCCACCAGCACGGACAGGGGACATCAGCCCCAGCATTTT. Translated, it gives CATSTDRGHQPQHF.

The chain couples TRBV6-2 or TRBV6-3 to TRBJ1-1, with D uncertain. V was shortened by 5 bases and J by 0 bases, with 16 bases between the two germline ends. This CDR3 comprises 16 residues. Germline CDR1 MNHEY, CDR2 SVGEGT. The CDR3: CASSTHLEILNTEAFF. The CDR3, as DNA: TGTGCCAGCAGTACCCACCTCGAGATTTTGAACACTGAAGCTTTCTTT.

The chain employs TRBV15 and TRBJ2-3; TRBD1 is a possible D gene (6 bases). Trimming took off 0 bases at V and 4 bases at J, with 14 bases between the two ends. This CDR3 spans 16 amino acids. Germline assignment: CDR1 LNHNV and CDR2 YYDKDF (reference sequence). The CDR3 DNA reads TGTGCCACCAGCAGAGAGGGGGCGCGAGTACCAGATACGCAGTATTTT. It codes for CATSREGARVPDTQYF.

V is TRBV30 and J is TRBJ1-1; D remains unclear. The V gene's germline CDR1 is GTSNPN and CDR2 SVGIG (reference sequence). V dropped 1 base and J dropped 0 bases, with 9 bases sitting between them. This CDR3 region has 14 residues. Written as DNA, the CDR3 is TGTGCCTGGAGTGATGAACCTATGAACACTGAAGCTTTCTTT. Translated, it gives CAWSDEPMNTEAFF. Based on the CDR3 plus reference TRBV30 and TRBJ1-1, the full variable domain is SQTIHQWPATLVQPVGSPLSLECTVEGTSNPNLYWYRQAAGRGLQLLFYSVGIGQISSEVPQNLSASRPQDRQFILSSKKLLLSDSGFYLCAWSDEPMNTEAFFGQGTRLTVV.

The chain uses TRBV6-5 and TRBJ1-2; 10 nucleotides agree with TRBD1. Germline CDR1 and CDR2: MNHEY and SVGAGI. V trimming: 7 bases; J trimming: 8 bases; junction bases outside the gene matches: 10. CDR3 size: 14 residues. CDR3 bases: TGTGCCAGCAACCCGGGACAGGGGATCGCCGGCTACACCTTC. Residues: CASNPGQGIAGYTF.

The J gene is TRBJ1-1, the V gene TRBV9; D perhaps matches TRBD1 (5 bases). The CDR3 has 14 amino acids. Per the germline V gene, CDR1 is SGDLS and CDR2 is YYNGEE. V lost 3 bases and J 1 base, leaving 10 bases between the germline ends. CDR3 DNA sequence: TGTGCCAGCAGCGGCCGGGGGACGAACACTGAAGCTTTCTTT. Translating gives CASSGRGTNTEAFF.

The V gene is TRBV28, the J gene TRBJ2-7; 10 positions agree with TRBD2. After removal of 5 bases from V and 2 bases from J, the junction contained 3 bases not matched to a gene. CDR1 is MDHEN and CDR2 is SYDVKM in the germline V gene. The CDR3 has 14 amino acids. The CDR3 sequence: CASSPTSGPYEQYF. The CDR3 nucleotides are TGTGCCAGCAGTCCGACTAGCGGGCCCTACGAGCAGTACTTC.

V is TRBV4-1 and J is TRBJ2-2; D is perhaps TRBD1 (6 bases). Germline V gene lookup returns CDR1 MGHRA and CDR2 YSYEKL. The CDR3 has 15 residues. Trimming shortened V by 2 bases and J by 3 bases, and 10 bases separated the two germline ends. This CDR3 reads CASSQNPGDTGELFF. In nucleotides, the CDR3 is TGCGCCAGCAGCCAAAACCCAGGGGACACCGGGGAGCTGTTTTTT.

This chain connects TRBV19 to TRBJ1-2, with D possibly being TRBD1 (6 bases). The CDR3 spans 10 residues. Deletions cut 11 bases from V and 6 bases from J, with 10 bases between. CDR1 and CDR2 from the germline V gene are LNHDA and SQIVND (reference sequence). CDR3 nucleotide sequence: TGTGCCGTCCGACAGGATGGCTACACCTTC. As protein: CAVRQDGYTF.

V gene TRBV7-2 combines with J gene TRBJ2-5; 7 nucleotides align to TRBD1. CDR3 length: 16 residues. Germline CDR1 reads SGHTA; CDR2 reads FQGNSA. V was pared by 2 bases and J by 5 bases, with 11 bases of the junction left unmatched. CDR3 in DNA: TGTGCCAGCAGCTTATCCCCTTCAGGGGGTCAGGAGACCCAGTACTTC. Its translation: CASSLSPSGGQETQYF.